These 5 T cell receptor beta chains came from one sample sequenced in a study of PD-1 blockade in classical Hodgkin lymphoma (dated by TCRdb to the early 2020s). Sample time point, as interpreted from the label and publication: cycle 4 day 1 (C4D1), after less than seven weeks of nivolumab. Relapse after autologous stem cell transplantation had occurred in all trial patients, and cohorts A, B and C were distinguished by prior brentuximab vedotin exposure. The library was prepared using the immunoSEQ multiplex PCR assay. Drawn from immuneACCESS, this table holds only the in-frame rearrangements with V and J called that TCRdb kept. Clones are partly lost; checked studies trace under half to an unresolved V gene and leave the rest unexplained. The sample table holds 15,000 to 20,000 clones, of which roughly four fifths were seen once. The biggest ten clones account for roughly 13% of the sample. Sample: peripheral blood mononuclear cells (PBMCs), taken before the fourth cycle of nivolumab. The source of these receptors is a human donor with classical Hodgkin lymphoma.

This sequence joins TRBV6-5 and TRBJ1-1; D is undetermined. Trimming shortened V by 4 bases and J by 0 bases, and 9 bases separated the two germline ends. The germline V gene encodes CDR1 MNHEY and CDR2 SVGAGI. The CDR3 extends over 14 amino acids. Here the CDR3 reads CASSSPGLNTEAFF. As DNA, the CDR3 is TGTGCCAGCAGTTCCCCGGGCCTGAACACTGAAGCTTTCTTT.

The chain couples TRBV7-9 to TRBJ1-4, with 7 bases fitting TRBD1. This CDR3 comprises 15 residues. CDR1 and CDR2 from the germline V gene are SEHNR and FQNEAQ (reference sequence). The J segment lost 7 bases and the V segment lost 1 base, leaving 6 bases of the junction unmatched. The CDR3 DNA is TGTGCCAGCAGCTTAGTAACGGGACAGCGTGAAAAACTGTTTTTT. Residues: CASSLVTGQREKLFF.

V is TRBV4-2 and J is TRBJ2-3; 9 bases agree with TRBD2. CDR3 length: 16 residues. Germline lookup yields CDR1 LGHNA and CDR2 YNFKEQ. V trimming: 0 bases; J trimming: 4 bases; junction bases outside the gene matches: 5. In DNA form, the CDR3 reads TGTGCCAGCAGCCAAGACCGCGGGGGGGCGGCAGATACGCAGTATTTT. Amino acid sequence: CASSQDRGGAADTQYF.

This chain uses TRBV7-9 with TRBJ1-5; D gene uncertain. Germline values: CDR1 SEHNR, CDR2 FQNEAQ (reference sequence). The V and J ends lost 5 bases and 4 bases respectively, with 9 bases between them. CDR3 length: 13 amino acids. In DNA, the CDR3 is TGTGCCAGCAGCCTCAACACTAATCAGCCCCAGCATTTT. Protein product: CASSLNTNQPQHF.

CDR3 sequence: CASSSTRHLYGYTF. The CDR3 nucleotides are TGTGCCAGCAGTAGCACAAGGCACCTCTATGGCTACACCTTC. This chain links TRBV27 with TRBJ1-2; D is ambiguous. CDR3 size: 14 residues. Germline-derived CDR1 and CDR2 are MNHEY and SMNVEV (reference sequence). Between the trimmed V and J ends, which lost 5 bases and 4 bases, there was a span of 14 bases.